This T cell receptor beta chain appears in the sequencing data of a study of regulatory T cells in long-lasting Graves disease. Both iRepertoire HTBI primers and Arm-PCR of CDR3 regions were used to build the TCR beta libraries. In the original workflow: The samples yielded approximately 62 TRBV and some 15 TRBJ segments. One entry per CDR3 protein results from TCRdb running MiXCR on the multiplex PCR reads. None of the V and J calls come from the authors' own analysis; TCRdb made them. Here the sample spans roughly 520,000 distinct CDR3 sequences, about 11% being singletons. Germline V lookup: CDR1 DFQATT, CDR2 SNEGSKA (reference sequence). V lost 2 bases and J lost 0; bases outside the gene matches: 17. There are 20 residues in the CDR3. Time point here: newly diagnosed GD, antithyroid drugs for less than 3 months. After RNA was extracted from PBMCs, the TCR library was made from it. The authors diagnosed Graves' disease using American Thyroid Association guidelines.

These records were also assigned to another study, of T cells in Graves' hyperthyroidism and ophthalmopathy.

Source: peripheral blood mononuclear cells (PBMCs), taken at new diagnosis, from a patient treated with antithyroid drugs. The chain recombines TRBV20-1 with TRBJ2-3; 10 bases line up with TRBD2. The sequence was collected from a woman in her twenties or thirties with Graves disease. The CDR3 DNA reads TGCAGTGCTAGACCCCTCCAAACTAGCGGGATTGGACTTAGCACAGATACGCAGTATTTT. Translated: CSARPLQTSGIGLSTDTQYF.